The 19 T cell receptor beta chains given below trace back to one sample, sequenced in a study of shared clonotypes between healthy human individuals. The assay was immunoSEQ multiplex PCR, and TCRdb's table has in-frame clones only and misses some. The sample gives about 2.1 million clones, approximately 92% of which show up once; around 1.7% is in the top ten. Positive CCR7 selection of CD45RO-negative cells yielded the naive CD8 cells, and terminally differentiated effector memory CD45RA+ cells were excluded. Sequencing was done on a sample of naive CD8+ T cells from PBMCs. These receptors originate from a man aged 18 to 30 in good health. Some clones in this sample may be carry-over from other donors' samples.

The chain is built from TRBV5-1 and TRBJ2-5; tentatively, D is TRBD1 or TRBD2 (5 bases each). V dropped 7 bases and J dropped 4 bases, with 17 bases sitting between them. The length of the CDR3 is 14 residues. Germline assignment: CDR1 SGHRS and CDR2 YFSETQ. As DNA, the CDR3 is TGCGCCAGCGGCCGGGACGGGACGATAGAGACCCAGTACTTC. Residues: CASGRDGTIETQYF.

This chain links TRBV18 with TRBJ1-2; TRBD1 is a possible D gene (6 bases). Germline V gene sequence: CDR1 KGHSH, CDR2 LQKENI. With 2 bases removed from V and 3 bases from J, the gap between germline ends came to 13 bases. This CDR3 region has 15 residues. The CDR3 loop is CASSPTGQRHYGYTF. DNA for the CDR3: TGTGCCAGCTCACCAACCGGACAGAGACACTATGGCTACACCTTC.

V usage is TRBV7-8 and J usage is TRBJ2-7, with 9 bases that match TRBD1. CDR1 is SGHVS and CDR2 is FQNEAQ in the germline V gene. The CDR3 is made up of 15 amino acids. V was clipped by 3 bases and J by 5 bases; unmatched bases: 8. CDR3 amino acids: CASSFTGGSSHEQYF. The CDR3 DNA reads TGTGCCAGCAGCTTCACAGGGGGCTCATCCCACGAGCAGTACTTC.

Note on this clone: This CDR3 is also generated by other DNA sequences in the sample. The rearrangement uses TRBV27 and TRBJ1-3, with D perhaps TRBD1 (6 bases). There are 14 residues in the CDR3. Trimming shortened V by 4 bases and J by 4 bases, and 11 bases separated the two germline ends. The germline V gene encodes CDR1 MNHEY and CDR2 SMNVEV (reference sequence). CDR3 protein: CASSSRGSGNTIYF. DNA for the CDR3: TGTGCCAGCAGTTCAAGGGGGTCAGGAAACACCATATATTTT.

The chain uses TRBV28 and TRBJ2-3; TRBD1 agrees at 11 bases. The CDR3 is 16 residues long. CDR1 is MDHEN, CDR2 SYDVKM, per germline. The V segment lost 3 bases and the J segment 4 bases; nucleotides outside the gene matches: 6. The CDR3 sequence: CASSLHWDRGADTQYF. DNA of the CDR3: TGTGCCAGCAGTTTGCATTGGGACAGGGGGGCAGATACGCAGTATTTT.

This chain links TRBV28 with TRBJ2-1; 7 positions match TRBD1. The V segment lost 2 bases and the J segment 7 bases; nucleotides outside the gene matches: 14. Germline V lookup: CDR1 MDHEN, CDR2 SYDVKM. The CDR3 has 17 amino acids. CDR3 region: CASSLRTHRGGGNEQFF. In DNA, the CDR3 is TGTGCCAGCAGTTTACGAACTCACAGGGGTGGCGGGAATGAGCAGTTCTTC.

The chain recombines TRBV9 with TRBJ2-3, with D possibly called TRBD1 or TRBD2 (5 bases each). Per the germline V gene, CDR1 is SGDLS and CDR2 is YYNGEE. Trimming cost V 1 base and J 2 bases, with 14 bases left between them. This CDR3 contains 16 residues. CDR3 DNA: TGTGCCAGCAGCGTACGGGACCGGTCTATCACAGATACGCAGTATTTT. Protein product: CASSVRDRSITDTQYF.

The rearrangement joins TRBV28 to TRBJ2-7; tentatively, D is TRBD1 (7 bases). Germline CDR1 is MDHEN and CDR2 is SYDVKM. This CDR3 spans 16 amino acids. Trimming shortened V by 3 bases and J by 3 bases, and 18 bases separated the two germline ends. The CDR3 coding sequence is TGTGCCAGCAGTTTGCTGGGCGGAGGGGGCAGCTACGAGCAGTACTTC. It translates to CASSLLGGGGSYEQYF.

The CDR3 nucleotides are TGTGCCAGCAGCTTGGACAGGGGGCGCTTCTACGAGCAGTACTTC. The encoded protein is CASSLDRGRFYEQYF. The chain has TRBV5-4 and TRBJ2-7; 9 bases match TRBD1. The ends lost 0 bases at V and 3 bases at J; junction bases unmatched: 4. This CDR3 is 15 amino acids long. Germline V gives CDR1 SGHNT, CDR2 YYREEE (reference sequence). Filled out from reference TRBV5-4 and TRBJ2-7, the complete variable domain reads ETGVTQSPTHLIKTRGQQVTLRCSSQSGHNTVSWYQQALGQGPQFIFQYYREEENGRGNFPPRFSGLQFPNYSSELNVNALELDDSALYLCASSLDRGRFYEQYFGPGTRLTVT.

The gene calls are TRBV27 and TRBJ1-1, with a weak D call TRBD1 (6 bases). CDR1 MNHEY and CDR2 SMNVEV come from the germline V gene (reference sequence). The V end was cut by 10 bases, the J end by 5 bases, with 11 bases between. The CDR3 contains 11 residues. The CDR3 loop reads CATRGPTEAFF. DNA of the CDR3: TGTGCCACCCGGGGGCCAACTGAAGCTTTCTTT.

The CDR3 here is CASSPPSADTQYF. The CDR3 bases are TGTGCCAGCAGCCCCCCCTCCGCAGATACGCAGTATTTT. This sequence joins TRBV7-9 and TRBJ2-3; D is uncertain. In germline, CDR1 is SEHNR, CDR2 FQNEAQ (reference sequence). The CDR3 loop spans 13 amino acids. The V gene lost 5 bases and the J gene lost 4 bases, with 10 bases spanning the gap.

With respect to this clone: The identical CDR3 is also encoded by other nucleotide sequences in the sample. The chain employs TRBV19 and TRBJ2-7, with D maybe TRBD1 (5 bases). V lost 6 bases, J lost 4 bases, and 7 bases lay in between. Germline V gene sequence: CDR1 LNHDA, CDR2 SQIVND (reference sequence). The CDR3 length is 11 residues. The CDR3 nucleotides read TGTGCCAGTAGCCCAGGGTACGAGCAGTACTTC. It yields the protein CASSPGYEQYF.

This rearrangement joins TRBV6-5 to TRBJ2-1; weak D call: TRBD2 (5 bases). This CDR3 spans 12 amino acids. Between the trimmed V and J ends, which lost 6 bases and 8 bases, there was a span of 11 bases. CDR1 is MNHEY, CDR2 SVGAGI, per germline. CDR3 residues: CASRRGLDEQFF. As DNA, the CDR3 is TGTGCCAGCAGGAGAGGGCTGGATGAGCAGTTCTTC.

V is TRBV11-2 and J is TRBJ2-3; D unresolved. Germline CDR1 is SGHAT and CDR2 is FQNNGV. The CDR3 extends over 13 amino acids. The ends were cut back, 5 bases at V and 2 bases at J, with 8 bases in the middle. CDR3 in amino acids: CASSPHNTDTQYF. CDR3 DNA: TGTGCCAGCAGCCCCCACAACACAGATACGCAGTATTTT.

This sequence joins TRBV2 and TRBJ1-1; possibly TRBD1 for D (6 bases). The CDR3 totals 15 residues. The V end lost 1 base, the J end lost 8 bases, and 17 bases lay between the germline ends. Per the germline V gene, CDR1 is SNHLY and CDR2 is FYNNEI. CDR3 DNA sequence: TGTGCCAGCAGTGAAGGGGCCAGGGGATGGATAGAAGCTTTCTTT. Encoded protein: CASSEGARGWIEAFF.

The rearrangement joins TRBV27 to TRBJ1-1; D gene unclear. V was trimmed by 6 bases and J by 1 base, leaving 15 bases between them. Per the germline V gene, CDR1 is MNHEY and CDR2 is SMNVEV (reference sequence). CDR3 size: 15 residues. CDR3: CASSSLDGPNTEAFF. Here the CDR3 DNA reads TGTGCCAGCAGCTCGTTGGACGGACCGAACACTGAAGCTTTCTTT.

This clone has just one count. V and J are TRBV7-3 and TRBJ1-1, with D possibly TRBD1 on 5 matching bases. CDR1 is SGHTA, CDR2 FQGTGA, per germline. The CDR3 has 17 amino acids. V was trimmed by 5 bases and J by 4 bases, leaving 23 bases between them. Written as DNA, the CDR3 is TGTGCCAGCAGCAAAGCCCGAGGGGCCCTCCCCCCCACTGAAGCTTTCTTT. Amino acid sequence: CASSKARGALPPTEAFF.

This clone was recorded only once. The CDR3 region is CASSLIHYRGQGYEQYF. The CDR3 coding sequence is TGTGCCAGCAGTCTCATACATTACAGGGGGCAGGGCTACGAGCAGTACTTC. The chain links TRBV27 to TRBJ2-7, with 9 bases identical to TRBD1. There are 17 residues in the CDR3. CDR1 and CDR2 from the germline V gene are MNHEY and SMNVEV (reference sequence). V dropped 5 bases and J dropped 3; count of bases not matched to a gene: 14.

The chain couples TRBV28 to TRBJ2-7; 9 bases are a match to TRBD1. Germline-derived CDR1 and CDR2 are MDHEN and SYDVKM. This CDR3 comprises 17 residues. The trim removed 2 bases at V and 1 base at J, leaving 9 bases unmatched. The CDR3 DNA reads TGTGCCAGCAGTTTACTCATGGGGGGGACAGGGTCCTACGAGCAGTACTTC. Protein product: CASSLLMGGTGSYEQYF.